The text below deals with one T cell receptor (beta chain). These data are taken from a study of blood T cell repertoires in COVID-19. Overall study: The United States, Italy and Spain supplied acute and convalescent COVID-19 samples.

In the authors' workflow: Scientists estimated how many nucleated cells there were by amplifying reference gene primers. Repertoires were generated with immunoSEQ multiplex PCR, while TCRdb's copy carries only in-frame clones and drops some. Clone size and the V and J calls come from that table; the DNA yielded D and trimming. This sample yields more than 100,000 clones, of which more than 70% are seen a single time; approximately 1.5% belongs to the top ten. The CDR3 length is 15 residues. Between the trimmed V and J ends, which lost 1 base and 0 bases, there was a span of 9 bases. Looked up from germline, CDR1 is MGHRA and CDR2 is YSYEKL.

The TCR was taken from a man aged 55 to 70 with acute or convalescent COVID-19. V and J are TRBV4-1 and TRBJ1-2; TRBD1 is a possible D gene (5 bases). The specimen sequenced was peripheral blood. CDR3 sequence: CASSQVTGTNYGYTF. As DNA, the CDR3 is TGCGCCAGCAGCCAAGTAACAGGCACTAACTATGGCTACACCTTC.